Sequencing of this T cell receptor beta chain was carried out in a study of shared clonotypes between healthy human individuals. Splitting the CD4+ cells yielded a CD45RA+ naive subset and a CD45RA-negative memory subset. Produced via immunoSEQ multiplex PCR; TCRdb's table is partial and in-frame only. The sample shows some 1 million clones, 75% of them seen only once. This clone was seen at least ten times. Sequencing was carried out using memory CD4+ T cells sorted from blood. Documented subset: CD45RA-negative fraction. This receptor was identified in a man younger than 30 in good health.

The CDR3 is CASSQDWAGASSSYNEQFF. CDR3 in DNA: TGCGCCAGCAGCCAAGATTGGGCAGGGGCCTCGAGCTCCTACAATGAGCAGTTCTTC. V gene TRBV4-3 combines with J gene TRBJ2-1, with a tentative D call TRBD1 (6 bases). The CDR3 is 19 residues long. Germline V CDR1 and CDR2: LGHNA, YSLEER. Trimming pared 0 bases from V and 0 bases from J, leaving 18 bases between.